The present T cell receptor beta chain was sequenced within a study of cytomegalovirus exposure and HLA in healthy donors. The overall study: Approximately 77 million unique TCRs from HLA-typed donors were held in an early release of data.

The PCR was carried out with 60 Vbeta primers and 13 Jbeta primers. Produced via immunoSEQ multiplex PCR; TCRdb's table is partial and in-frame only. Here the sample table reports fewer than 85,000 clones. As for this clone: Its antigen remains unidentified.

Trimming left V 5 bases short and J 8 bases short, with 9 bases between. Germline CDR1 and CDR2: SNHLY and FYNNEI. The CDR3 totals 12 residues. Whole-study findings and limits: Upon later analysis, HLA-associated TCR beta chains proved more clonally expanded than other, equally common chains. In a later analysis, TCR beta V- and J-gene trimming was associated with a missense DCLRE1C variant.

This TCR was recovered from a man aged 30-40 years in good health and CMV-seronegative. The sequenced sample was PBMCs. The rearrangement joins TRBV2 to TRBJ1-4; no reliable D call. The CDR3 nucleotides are TGTGCCAGCAGTAGCCAAGAAGAAAAACTGTTTTTT. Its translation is CASSSQEEKLFF.